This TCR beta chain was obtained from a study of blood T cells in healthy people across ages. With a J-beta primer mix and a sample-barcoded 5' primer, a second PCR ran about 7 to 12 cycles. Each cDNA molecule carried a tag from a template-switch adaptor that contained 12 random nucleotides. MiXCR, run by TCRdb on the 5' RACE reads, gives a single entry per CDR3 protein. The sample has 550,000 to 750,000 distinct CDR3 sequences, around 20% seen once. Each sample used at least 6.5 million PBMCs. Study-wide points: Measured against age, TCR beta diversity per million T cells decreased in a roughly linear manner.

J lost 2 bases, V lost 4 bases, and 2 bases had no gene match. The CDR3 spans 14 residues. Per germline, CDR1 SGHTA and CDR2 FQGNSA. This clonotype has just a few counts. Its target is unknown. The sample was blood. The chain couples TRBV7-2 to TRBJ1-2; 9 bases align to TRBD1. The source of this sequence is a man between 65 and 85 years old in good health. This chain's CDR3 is CASSYGQGNYGYTF. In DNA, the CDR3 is TGTGCCAGCAGCTACGGACAGGGGAACTATGGCTACACCTTC.